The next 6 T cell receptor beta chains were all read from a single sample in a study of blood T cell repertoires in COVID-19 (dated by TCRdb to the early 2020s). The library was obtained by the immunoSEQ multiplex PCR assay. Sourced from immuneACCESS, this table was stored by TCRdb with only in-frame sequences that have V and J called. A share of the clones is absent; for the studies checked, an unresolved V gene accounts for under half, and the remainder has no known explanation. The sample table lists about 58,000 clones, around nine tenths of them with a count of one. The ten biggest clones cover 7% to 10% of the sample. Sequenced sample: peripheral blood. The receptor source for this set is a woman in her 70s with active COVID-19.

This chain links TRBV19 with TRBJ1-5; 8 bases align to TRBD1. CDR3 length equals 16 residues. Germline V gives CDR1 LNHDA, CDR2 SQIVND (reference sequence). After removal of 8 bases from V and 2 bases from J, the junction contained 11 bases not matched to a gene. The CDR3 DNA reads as TGTGCCAGTTCGCGGACAGGGATGGTCGGCAATCAGCCCCAGCATTTT. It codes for CASSRTGMVGNQPQHF.

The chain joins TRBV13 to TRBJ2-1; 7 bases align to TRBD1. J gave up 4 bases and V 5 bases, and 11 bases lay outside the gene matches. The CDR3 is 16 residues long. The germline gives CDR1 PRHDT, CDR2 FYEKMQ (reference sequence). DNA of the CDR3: TGTGCCAGCAGCCAGGGGGTGACATCCGGGTACAATGAGCAGTTCTTC. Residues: CASSQGVTSGYNEQFF.

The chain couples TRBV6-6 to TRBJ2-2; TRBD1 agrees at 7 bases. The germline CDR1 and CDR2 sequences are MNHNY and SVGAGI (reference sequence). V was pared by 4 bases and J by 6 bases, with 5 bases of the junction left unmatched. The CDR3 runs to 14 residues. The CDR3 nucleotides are TGTGCCAGCAGTTCACACAGGGGTGCCGGGGAGCTGTTTTTT. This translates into CASSSHRGAGELFF.

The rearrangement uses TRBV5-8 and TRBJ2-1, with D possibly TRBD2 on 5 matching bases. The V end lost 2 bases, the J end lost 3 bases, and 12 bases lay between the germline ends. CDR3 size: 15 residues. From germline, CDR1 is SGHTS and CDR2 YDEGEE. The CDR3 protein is CASSLGGSFYNEQFF. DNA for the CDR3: TGTGCCAGCAGCTTAGGTGGGAGCTTCTACAATGAGCAGTTCTTC. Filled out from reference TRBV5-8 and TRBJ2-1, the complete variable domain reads EAGVTQSPTHLIKTRGQQATLRCSPISGHTSVYWYQQALGLGLQFLLWYDEGEERNRGNFPPRFSGRQFPNYSSELNVNALELEDSALYLCASSLGGSFYNEQFFGPGTRLTVL.

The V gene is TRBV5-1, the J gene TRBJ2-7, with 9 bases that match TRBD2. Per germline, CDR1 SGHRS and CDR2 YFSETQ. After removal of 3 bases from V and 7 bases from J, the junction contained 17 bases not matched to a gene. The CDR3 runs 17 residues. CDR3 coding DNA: TGCGCCAGCAGCTCGGGGAAGACTAGCGGAATCGATGGGGAGCAGTACTTC. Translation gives CASSSGKTSGIDGEQYF.

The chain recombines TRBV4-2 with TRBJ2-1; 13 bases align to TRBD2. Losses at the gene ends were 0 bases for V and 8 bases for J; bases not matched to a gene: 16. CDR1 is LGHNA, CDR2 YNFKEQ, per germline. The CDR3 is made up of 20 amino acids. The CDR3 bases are TGTGCCAGCAGCCAAGAACCCCCTACACTAGCGGGAGGGGTTGTCGATGAGCAGTTCTTC. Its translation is CASSQEPPTLAGGVVDEQFF.